The TCR beta chain under discussion was sequenced for a study of blood T cell repertoires in COVID-19 (dated by TCRdb to about 2020). Regarding the complete study: Samples covering the acute and convalescent phases of COVID-19 were provided by collaborators in the United States, Italy and Spain. The material from the prospective study consisted of cDNA or gDNA derived from T cells, B-cell-depleted T cells, or PBMCs. The dataset comprised deeply sampled blood TCRbeta repertoires from subjects exposed to, actively infected with, or recovered from COVID-19. The repertoires were released in a freely available public database meant as a resource for research on the immune response to SARS-CoV-2. Samples were obtained from the ongoing ImmuneRACE study (first 160 participants) and from over 1,000 subjects provided by 6 global collaborators. Nearly every sample came with metadata listing a de-identified subject ID, COVID-19 status, age in years and sex. Where HLA class I and class II types were available, the types were taken from metadata supplied by the sample provider, not from assay-based typing. Broader findings and caveats from the paper: How much clinical and demographic metadata was included differed by source and by participant, and the metadata was provided uncurated.

Comments on this clone: What antigen it recognizes has not been identified. No base-level quality is on record; no much larger clone is a single base apart.

TCRbeta CDR3 regions were amplified from genomic DNA by means of the immunoSEQ Assay, a bias-controlled multiplex PCR. The source study handled its data this way. The number of nucleated cells in each sample was estimated by amplification of reference gene primers within the assay. To quantify the absolute abundance of each unique TCRbeta CDR3 rearrangement, sequence reads were collapsed and filtered. Productive Simpson clonality was computed per sample as the square root of Simpson's diversity index over productive rearrangements. The source is immuneACCESS, and TCRdb retained only in-frame sequences with V and J called. Part of the clones is not carried over; for the studies checked, unresolved V genes explain less than half of this, and the remainder is unexplained. V and J calls and clone size follow that table, whereas D and trimming were derived from the DNA. This sample gives roughly 500,000 clones in total; 85% to 90% of them show up just once. The ten largest make up 1.5% to 2% of the sample.

Enrolling through a virtual design, the prospective study's participants ranged in age from about 18 to 89 years and lived across 24 United States geographic areas. In the prospective study, participants were assigned to cohorts based on the clinical history participants reported in a screening survey and a study questionnaire. For ImmuneRACE Cohort 3, a participant was defined as recovered based on two consecutive negative NP/OP PCR tests, clearance by a healthcare professional, or resolution of symptoms. In the prospective study, whole blood, serum and a nasopharyngeal or oropharyngeal swab were collected from each participant by mobile phlebotomists. Participants in the prospective study had the option to provide additional blood draws and questionnaires over an approximately 2-month period. Before DNA extraction, blood samples from the prospective study were shipped at room temperature or frozen.

Specimen: PBMCs or T cells enriched from blood (not recorded which). The sequence came from a middle-aged woman who had recovered from COVID-19.

The DNA is as follows: TGTGCCAGCAGCTTAATGGAACTACTGGAAGAGACCCAGTACTTC. This translates into CASSLMELLEETQYF. The chain is made from TRBV7-8 and TRBJ2-5; the D gene cannot be named for sure. V lost 2 bases and J lost 3 bases; the stretch between them is 13 bases long. From the germline V gene, CDR1 is SGHVS and CDR2 is FQNEAQ. From its cysteine to its phenylalanine, the CDR3 spans 15 amino acids. Only the CDR3 part of the read is kept: 45 bases, read in frame from the first base.